This T cell receptor beta chain was found in a study of identical twins. This clonotype was seen a few times. TCRdb analysed the 5' RACE reads with MiXCR anew, one entry per CDR3 protein. The table has roughly 570,000 distinct CDR3 sequences, roughly 9.5% seen once. Per germline, CDR1 SGHTA and CDR2 FQGNSA. V gave up 5 bases and J gave up 2 bases, with 19 bases separating them. This CDR3 is 16 amino acids long. The sample was also reused in another study, on yellow fever vaccine responses in identical twins.

The TCR was taken from a woman under 30 in good health. The sequenced material came from PBMCs. The chain joins TRBV7-2 to TRBJ2-7; D perhaps matches TRBD2 (6 bases). The CDR3 nucleotides read TGTGCCAGCAGCGCGACTGGGACTTCCACCACCTACGAGCAGTACTTC. It translates to CASSATGTSTTYEQYF. Full variable domain (missing parts from reference TRBV7-2 and TRBJ2-7): GAGVSQSPSNKVTEKGKDVELRCDPISGHTALYWYRQSLGQGLEFLIYFQGNSAPDKSGLPSDRFSAERTGGSVSTLTIQRTQQEDSAVYLCASSATGTSTTYEQYFGPGTRLTVT.